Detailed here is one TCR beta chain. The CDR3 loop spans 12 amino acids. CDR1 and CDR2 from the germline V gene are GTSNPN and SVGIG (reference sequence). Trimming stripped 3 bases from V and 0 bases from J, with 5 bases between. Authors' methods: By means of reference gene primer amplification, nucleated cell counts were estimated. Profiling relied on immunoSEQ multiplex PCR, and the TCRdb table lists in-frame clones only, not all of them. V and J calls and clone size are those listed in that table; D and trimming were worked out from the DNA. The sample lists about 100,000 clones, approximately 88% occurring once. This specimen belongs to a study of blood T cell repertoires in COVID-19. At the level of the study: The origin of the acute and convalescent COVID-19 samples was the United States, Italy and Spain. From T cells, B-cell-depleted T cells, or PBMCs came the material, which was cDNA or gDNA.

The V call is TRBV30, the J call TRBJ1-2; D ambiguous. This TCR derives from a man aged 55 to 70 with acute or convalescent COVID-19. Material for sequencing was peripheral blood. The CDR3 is CAWSSANYGYTF. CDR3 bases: TGTGCCTGGAGCTCGGCTAACTATGGCTACACCTTC.